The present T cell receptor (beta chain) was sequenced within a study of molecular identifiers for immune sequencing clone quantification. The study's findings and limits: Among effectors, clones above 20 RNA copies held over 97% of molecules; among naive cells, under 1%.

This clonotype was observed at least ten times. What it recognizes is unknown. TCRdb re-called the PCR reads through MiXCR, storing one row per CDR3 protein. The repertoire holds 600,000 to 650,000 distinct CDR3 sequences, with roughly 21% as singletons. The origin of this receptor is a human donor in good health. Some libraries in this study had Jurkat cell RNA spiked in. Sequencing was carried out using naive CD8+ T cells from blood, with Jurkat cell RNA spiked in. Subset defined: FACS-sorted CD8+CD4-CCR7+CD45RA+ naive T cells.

The CDR3 bases are TGTGCCAGCAGCCCAGGACAATCTCCCACTGAGCAGTACTTC. The encoded protein is CASSPGQSPTEQYF. The rearrangement joins TRBV3-1 to TRBJ2-7, with a weak D call TRBD1 (5 bases). Trimming stripped 4 bases from V and 7 bases from J, with 17 bases between. CDR1 is LGHDT, CDR2 YNNKEL, per germline (reference sequence). The CDR3 loop spans 14 amino acids.